Below are 19 T cell receptor beta chains sequenced from a single sample in a study of OX40 agonist ivuxolimab in advanced cancers. Repertoires were generated with immunoSEQ multiplex PCR, while TCRdb's copy carries only in-frame clones and drops some. Of approximately 80,000 clones in the sample, 91% are singletons; the top ten hold 8.4%. Here the sequenced sample was CD4+ or CD8+ T cells sorted from blood, taken in a trial of the OX40 agonist ivuxolimab. These receptors all come from an adult with an advanced solid tumor such as melanoma, head and neck, liver or kidney cancer.

The CDR3 reads CASSSTGGTDTQYF. As DNA, the CDR3 is TGTGCCAGCAGTTCGACAGGGGGCACAGATACGCAGTATTTT. V is TRBV28 and J is TRBJ2-3; 8 nucleotides match TRBD1. Germline loops: CDR1 MDHEN, CDR2 SYDVKM. The CDR3 spans 14 residues. The V and J ends lost 4 bases and 1 base, in that order; junction bases with no gene match: 1.

Regarding this clone: At one end, the junction sequence differs from germline, possibly due to a read error. The chain joins TRBV30 to TRBJ2-5; D is possibly TRBD2 (6 bases). The V gene's germline CDR1 is GTSNPN and CDR2 SVGIG (reference sequence). The CDR3 has 11 amino acids. The CDR3 DNA follows: TGTGCCTGCTACCTCGATGGCGGGGTACACTTC. Its protein is CACYLDGGVHF. Supplemented by reference TRBV30 and TRBJ2-5, the full variable domain reads SQTIHQWPATLVQPVGSPLSLECTVEGTSNPNLYWYRQAAGRGLQLLFYSVGIGQISSEVPQNLSASRPQDRQFILSSKKLLLSDSGFYLCACYLDGGVHFGPGTRLLVL.

The gene calls are TRBV10-3 and TRBJ2-1; D uncertain. The CDR3 is 15 amino acids. Germline values: CDR1 ENHRY, CDR2 SYGVKD. V dropped 4 bases and J dropped 6 bases, with 16 bases sitting between them. The CDR3 coding sequence is TGTGCCATCAGTGGAGCAGGAGAGAATGTCAATGAGCAGTTCTTC. Translated, it gives CAISGAGENVNEQFF.

V and J are TRBV5-1 and TRBJ2-5; 12 bases match TRBD1. The CDR3 loop spans 17 amino acids. Germline V gives CDR1 SGHRS, CDR2 YFSETQ. V dropped 1 base and J dropped 4; count of bases not matched to a gene: 8. CDR3 sequence reads: CASSLTGTGGGRETQYF. The CDR3 DNA reads TGCGCCAGCAGCTTGACCGGGACAGGGGGCGGGCGAGAGACCCAGTACTTC.

The rearrangement uses TRBV7-4 and TRBJ1-2, with D hard to call. Germline CDR1 and CDR2: SGHVT and SQSDAQ. The V gene lost 2 bases and the J gene lost 7 bases, with 26 bases spanning the gap. CDR3 length: 18 amino acids. DNA of the CDR3: TGTGCCAGCAGCTTAAAGAATGTAAAGTCGGACTATCATCGTGGCTACACCTTC. This encodes CASSLKNVKSDYHRGYTF.

As for this clone: Other nucleotide sequences from this sample produce the same CDR3. The chain combines TRBV7-9 with TRBJ1-1; perhaps TRBD1 as D (5 bases). V lost 1 base to trimming and J lost 1 base, with 10 bases between them. The CDR3 contains 15 residues. Germline V gene data show CDR1 as SEHNR and CDR2 as FQNEAQ (reference sequence). The CDR3 loop is CASSLEWGQNTEAFF. In DNA, the CDR3 is TGTGCCAGCAGCTTAGAATGGGGCCAGAACACTGAAGCTTTCTTT.

The gene calls are TRBV19 and TRBJ2-1, with 7 positions matching TRBD2. The trim removed 3 bases at V and 7 bases at J, leaving 6 bases unmatched. The germline V gene encodes CDR1 LNHDA and CDR2 SQIVND (reference sequence). The CDR3 runs 14 residues. The CDR3 sequence: CASSMSGGRNEQFF. CDR3 bases: TGTGCCAGTAGTATGTCGGGGGGTAGGAATGAGCAGTTCTTC.

The CDR3 nucleotides read TGTGCCAGCAGCACAAGTCGCGGTGTTACAAACACCATATATTTT. Its translation is CASSTSRGVTNTIYF. The chain combines TRBV11-3 with TRBJ1-3; D remains ambiguous. The V end was cut by 5 bases, the J end by 6 bases, with 17 bases between. The CDR3 consists of 15 residues. The germline gives CDR1 SGHNT, CDR2 YENEEA.

The chain combines TRBV7-8 with TRBJ2-1; D not resolved. Trimming stripped 5 bases from V and 0 bases from J, with 14 bases between. Germline V gene lookup returns CDR1 SGHVS and CDR2 FQNEAQ. The CDR3 covers 16 residues. CDR3 DNA: TGTGCCAGCAGCGCCACCGTGGCGGTCTCCTACAATGAGCAGTTCTTC. This sequence encodes CASSATVAVSYNEQFF. Drawing the rest from reference TRBV7-8 and TRBJ2-1, the complete variable domain is GAGVSQSPRYKVAKRGQDVALRCDPISGHVSLFWYQQALGQGPEFLTYFQNEAQLDKSGLPSDRFFAERPEGSVSTLKIQRTQQEDSAVYLCASSATVAVSYNEQFFGPGTRLTVL.

With regard to this clone: This CDR3 is also generated by other DNA sequences in the sample. The rearrangement links TRBV28 to TRBJ2-7; D is unresolved. The germline V and J ends were trimmed by 3 bases and 0 bases, with 0 bases remaining between them. This CDR3 is built from 11 residues. The germline V gene has CDR1 MDHEN and CDR2 SYDVKM. CDR3 region: CASSFSYEQYF. The CDR3 DNA sequence: TGTGCCAGCAGTTTCTCCTACGAGCAGTACTTC.

This rearrangement joins TRBV29-1 to TRBJ1-1; 8 nucleotides line up with TRBD1. The CDR3 spans 14 residues. After removal of 3 bases from V and 3 bases from J, the junction contained 6 bases not matched to a gene. Germline-derived CDR1 and CDR2 are SQVTM and ANQGSEA. The CDR3 is CSVDSGQEHTEAFF. The CDR3 nucleotides are TGCAGCGTTGATTCGGGACAGGAACACACTGAAGCTTTCTTT. Looking up the rest from reference TRBV29-1 and TRBJ1-1 gives the full variable domain: SAVISQKPSRDICQRGTSLTIQCQVDSQVTMMFWYRQQPGQSLTLIATANQGSEATYESGFVIDKFPISRPNLTFSTLTVSNMSPEDSSIYLCSVDSGQEHTEAFFGQGTRLTVV.

The chain recombines TRBV10-3 with TRBJ2-2; D is ambiguous. The V gene's germline CDR1 is ENHRY and CDR2 SYGVKD. The CDR3 contains 13 residues. V gave up 5 bases and J gave up 3 bases, with 7 bases separating them. CDR3 DNA sequence: TGTGCCATCAGTTATGAGGACACCGGGGAGCTGTTTTTT. Protein: CAISYEDTGELFF.

In this sample, this clone turned up a few times. V and J are TRBV6-5 and TRBJ2-1; no definite D call. Trimming stripped 2 bases from V and 8 bases from J, with 13 bases between. The CDR3 has 14 residues. CDR1 MNHEY and CDR2 SVGAGI come from the germline V gene. CDR3 nucleotide sequence: TGTGCCAGCAGTTACGGTCTAGAAGGCGATGAGCAGTTCTTC. Its translation: CASSYGLEGDEQFF.

The chain recombines TRBV19 with TRBJ2-2; D possibly corresponds to TRBD2 (5 bases). The V end lost 7 bases, the J end lost 2 bases, and 20 bases lay between the germline ends. The CDR3 contains 17 residues. Per the germline V gene, CDR1 is LNHDA and CDR2 is SQIVND (reference sequence). The CDR3 loop reads CASILRTSGSNTGELFF. DNA of the CDR3: TGTGCCAGTATCCTCAGGACGAGCGGTTCTAACACCGGGGAGCTGTTTTTT.

The chain has TRBV10-2 and TRBJ1-4, with TRBD1 identical over 8 bases. CDR1 and CDR2 (germline): WSHSY, SAAADI. With V trimmed by 5 bases and J by 10 bases, 6 bases remained unmatched. The CDR3 has 13 amino acids. CDR3 residues: CASSSYRGTKLFF. In DNA form, the CDR3 reads TGCGCCAGCAGTTCCTACAGGGGGACAAAACTGTTTTTT.

As DNA, the CDR3 is TGTGCCAGCAGCTGGGGACAGGGTGGTTACGAGCAGTACTTC. This gives the protein CASSWGQGGYEQYF. This chain connects TRBV7-2 to TRBJ2-7; 9 nucleotides match TRBD1. Germline values: CDR1 SGHTA, CDR2 FQGNSA. The CDR3 loop spans 14 amino acids. V lost 4 bases and J lost 4; bases outside the gene matches: 5. The variable domain in full, completed from reference TRBV7-2 and TRBJ2-7, reads GAGVSQSPSNKVTEKGKDVELRCDPISGHTALYWYRQSLGQGLEFLIYFQGNSAPDKSGLPSDRFSAERTGGSVSTLTIQRTQQEDSAVYLCASSWGQGGYEQYFGPGTRLTVT.

This clone was seen a handful of times. The gene calls are TRBV20-1 and TRBJ1-1; D unclear. CDR1 is DFQATT, CDR2 SNEGSKA, per germline (reference sequence). The CDR3 has 11 residues. Trimming stripped 2 bases from V and 6 bases from J, with 7 bases between. The CDR3: CSARKVSEAFF. CDR3 nucleotide sequence: TGCAGTGCTAGAAAGGTTTCTGAAGCTTTCTTT.

The chain is built from TRBV29-1 and TRBJ2-4; D remains ambiguous. The germline CDR1 and CDR2 sequences are SQVTM and ANQGSEA. This CDR3 is 12 amino acids long. Deletions cut 4 bases from V and 1 base from J, with 5 bases between. Here the CDR3 DNA reads TGCAGCGTTGTGGCCGCCAAAAACATTCAGTACTTC. This codes for CSVVAAKNIQYF.

The V gene is TRBV9, the J gene TRBJ1-6; D is unresolved. The V end lost 1 base, the J end lost 6 bases, and 11 bases lay between the germline ends. This CDR3 is built from 15 residues. In germline, CDR1 is SGDLS, CDR2 YYNGEE. The CDR3 sequence: CASSVMGVGNSPLHF. CDR3 nucleotides: TGTGCCAGCAGCGTAATGGGTGTCGGTAATTCACCCCTCCACTTT.